Presented here are 26 T cell receptor beta chains from one specimen sequenced in a study of T cells in Graves' hyperthyroidism and ophthalmopathy. It was RNA transcripts that yielded the amplified TCR beta CDR3 regions. HTBI primers were employed in a first-round RT-PCR of the TCR CDR3. TCRdb called the multiplex PCR reads again in MiXCR, with one record for every CDR3 protein. The profile covers some 250,000 distinct CDR3 sequences, with roughly 15% appearing a single time and about 14% taken by the ten largest. Source material: blood. All receptors come from a woman aged 35 to 49 with Graves' hyperthyroidism that later progressed to Graves' ophthalmopathy.

This clonotype has at least ten counts. The gene calls are TRBV6-1 and TRBJ2-7; 10 nucleotides line up with TRBD2. CDR1 and CDR2 (germline): MNHNS, SASEGT. The CDR3 is 16 amino acids. V was pared by 1 base and J by 3 bases, with 6 bases of the junction left unmatched. CDR3 sequence reads: CASSEGASGSFYEQYF. CDR3 nucleotides: TGTGCCAGCAGTGAAGGGGCTAGCGGGAGTTTCTACGAGCAGTACTTC.

The chain couples TRBV4-1 to TRBJ2-2; tentative D call: TRBD2 (5 bases). From germline, CDR1 is MGHRA and CDR2 YSYEKL. This CDR3 has 18 residues. V was trimmed by 0 bases and J by 0 bases, leaving 14 bases between them. For the CDR3, the DNA is TGCGCCAGCAGCCAAGACCCCGGACTTACGGCGAACACCGGGGAGCTGTTTTTT. It translates to CASSQDPGLTANTGELFF.

Worth noting for this clonotype: Since a much larger clone is just one base distant, this may be a read error. The chain has TRBV6-9 and TRBJ2-7, with D possibly matching TRBD2 (6 bases). Near its end, the DNA agrees better with TRBJ2-1, so the J call may be wrong. The CDR3 is 14 residues long. The germline V gene encodes CDR1 MNHGY and CDR2 SVAAGI. CDR3 bases: TGTGCCAGCAGTTTCGGCCTTGGAGGGTACGAGCAGTTCTTC. Amino acids: CASSFGLGGYEQFF.

Many counts were recorded for this clonotype. V is TRBV9 and J is TRBJ2-1; tentatively, D is TRBD2 (5 bases). CDR3 length: 14 amino acids. With 3 bases removed from V and 6 bases from J, the gap between germline ends came to 13 bases. Per germline, CDR1 SGDLS and CDR2 YYNGEE. The CDR3 nucleotides are TGTGCCAGCAGCGCCCGTACTAGTTTCAATGAGCAGTTCTTC. Its translation: CASSARTSFNEQFF.

This clonotype has just a few counts. The rearrangement uses TRBV18 and TRBJ2-7; 12 bases agree with TRBD1. Germline V CDR1 and CDR2: KGHSH, LQKENI. Losses at the gene ends were 5 bases for V and 5 bases for J; bases not matched to a gene: 4. The CDR3 contains 14 residues. In nucleotides, the CDR3 is TGTGCCAGCTCATCAGGGACAGGGGGCCACGAGCAGTACTTC. It is translated as CASSSGTGGHEQYF.

Comments on this clonotype: Possible read error: a much larger clone is one base away. The V and J genes are TRBV5-1 and TRBJ2-1; 8 bases map to TRBD2. In germline, CDR1 is SGHRS, CDR2 YFSETQ. V trimming: 4 bases; J trimming: 9 bases; junction bases outside the gene matches: 15. This CDR3 has 16 amino acids. The CDR3 region has the DNA TGCGCCAGCAGCCAGAACCTCGGGACTAGGGTCGGTGAGCAGTTCTTC. Translating it yields CASSQNLGTRVGEQFF.

This clonotype appeared many times. The chain employs TRBV19 and TRBJ2-5, with 9 bases aligning to TRBD1. J gave up 5 bases and V 5 bases, and 9 bases lay outside the gene matches. This CDR3 is 15 amino acids long. Germline V lookup: CDR1 LNHDA, CDR2 SQIVND (reference sequence). The CDR3 DNA reads as TGTGCCAGTAGTTTCGCCGGGACAGGGAGTGAGACCCAGTACTTC. This codes for CASSFAGTGSETQYF.

The table lists this clonotype with many counts. The chain is built from TRBV3-1 and TRBJ2-5; D is unclear. The germline V and J ends were trimmed by 2 bases and 5 bases, with 3 bases remaining between them. The CDR3 loop spans 11 amino acids. CDR1 LGHDT and CDR2 YNNKEL come from the germline V gene (reference sequence). CDR3 coding DNA: TGTGCCAGCAGCCAAAGCGAGACCCAGTACTTC. Amino acid sequence: CASSQSETQYF.

In the case of this clonotype: Because it lacks the conserved phenylalanine or tryptophan at the end, this CDR3 is likely a read error. The genes are TRBV2 and TRBJ2-2, with 12 bases lining up with TRBD2. Germline V gene data show CDR1 as SNHLY and CDR2 as FYNNEI. This CDR3 is 15 amino acids long. Trimming removed 4 bases from V and 3 bases from J; junction bases left unmatched: 0. The CDR3 here is CASSGLAGDTGELFC. For the CDR3, the DNA is TGTGCCAGCAGTGGACTAGCGGGAGACACCGGGGAGCTGTTTTGT.

This clonotype occurred a few times. One end of the junction fails to match germline, which may point to a read error. V and J are TRBV6-5 and TRBJ2-3, with 10 bases identical to TRBD2. The CDR3 loop spans 17 amino acids. Germline assignment: CDR1 MNHEY and CDR2 SVGAGI. The chain's CDR3 is CASNYSGLAGVQDTQYF. The CDR3, as DNA: TGTGCCAGCAATTACTCGGGGCTAGCGGGAGTTCAAGATACGCAGTATTTT.

The CDR3, as DNA: TGTGCCAGCAGTACGGACAGGGGGCGCTTGGATACGCAGTATTTT. Translation: CASSTDRGRLDTQYF. The chain recombines TRBV2 with TRBJ2-3; 11 nucleotides match TRBD1. Germline lookup yields CDR1 SNHLY and CDR2 FYNNEI. CDR3 size: 15 residues. J gave up 6 bases and V 5 bases, and 7 bases lay outside the gene matches.

The DNA of the CDR3 is TGCGCCAGCAGCCAGGCCCCTTCGGAGTCACCCCTCCACTTT. This translates into CASSQAPSESPLHF. J is TRBJ1-6 and V is TRBV4-1; no firm D call. Germline V gives CDR1 MGHRA, CDR2 YSYEKL. CDR3 length equals 14 residues. V lost 3 bases to trimming and J lost 10 bases, with 13 bases between them.

This clonotype was seen ten or more times. J is TRBJ2-3 and V is TRBV12-3 or TRBV12-4; 12 positions match TRBD2. The CDR3 has 16 residues. Germline trimming cut 3 bases from V and 0 bases from J; bases unmatched to any gene: 1. The CDR3, as DNA: TGTGCCAGCAGTTTTGGGACTAGCGGGAGCACAGATACGCAGTATTTT. It is translated as CASSFGTSGSTDTQYF.

The chain is built from TRBV10-1 and TRBJ2-2; tentatively, D is TRBD1 (6 bases). V was shortened by 6 bases and J by 2 bases, with 16 bases between the two germline ends. The germline V gene encodes CDR1 WNHNN and CDR2 SYGVQD (reference sequence). This CDR3 spans 16 amino acids. For the CDR3, the DNA is TGCGCCAGCAGCGCTTACAGGGCAAAAAACACCGGGGAGCTGTTTTTT. It encodes CASSAYRAKNTGELFF.

This sequence joins TRBV5-1 and TRBJ2-5, with TRBD1 matching 8 bases. V was pared by 6 bases and J by 5 bases, with 6 bases of the junction left unmatched. The CDR3 runs to 13 residues. Germline V gives CDR1 SGHRS, CDR2 YFSETQ. The CDR3 DNA reads TGCGCCAGCACCCCCGGACAGGGCGAGACCCAGTACTTC. Translating it yields CASTPGQGETQYF.

This clonotype was seen ten or more times. This sequence joins TRBV6-1 and TRBJ2-6; the D gene is possibly TRBD2 (5 bases). Germline CDR1 MNHNS, CDR2 SASEGT. Trimming cost V 7 bases and J 1 base, with 11 bases left between them. The length of the CDR3 is 15 residues. CDR3 sequence (DNA): TGTGCCAGCACCCTACGAGGGTCTGGGGCCAACGTCCTGACTTTC. Amino acid sequence: CASTLRGSGANVLTF.

The genes are TRBV2 and TRBJ2-7; 7 bases agree with TRBD2. Looked up from germline, CDR1 is SNHLY and CDR2 is FYNNEI. This CDR3 is 13 amino acids long. With V trimmed by 3 bases and J by 8 bases, 7 bases remained unmatched. The CDR3 coding sequence is TGTGCCAGCAGTGAGATGGCGGGAGCACAGCAGTACTTC. This gives the protein CASSEMAGAQQYF.

In the case of this clonotype: The DNA is omitted, as the CDR3 cannot be located on it reliably, and the CDR3 follows TCRdb's listing. The rearrangement links TRBV20-1 to TRBJ2-2; the table's D call, TRBD1, has no DNA check behind it. The CDR3 has 12 residues if both end residues are counted. Germline lookup yields CDR1 DFQATT and CDR2 SNEGSKA (reference sequence). The CDR3: CQTGETPGSCFF.

The rearrangement uses TRBV11-3 and TRBJ2-5; 9 nucleotides align to TRBD1. Trimming removed 6 bases from V and 3 bases from J; junction bases left unmatched: 11. The CDR3 extends over 16 amino acids. CDR1 is SGHNT, CDR2 YENEEA, per germline. The CDR3 here is CASSQWGQGIKETQYF. The CDR3 DNA sequence: TGTGCCAGCAGTCAGTGGGGACAGGGAATTAAAGAGACCCAGTACTTC.

V and J are TRBV27 and TRBJ1-2; TRBD1 aligns across 11 bases. V shed 4 bases, J shed 8 bases, and the junction held 9 bases outside the gene matches. Germline V gene data show CDR1 as MNHEY and CDR2 as SMNVEV (reference sequence). The CDR3 consists of 15 residues. CDR3 DNA: TGTGCCAGCAGTTATACCGGGACAGGGGGTGGAGGCTACACCTTC. The encoded protein is CASSYTGTGGGGYTF.

There are many counts of this clonotype. The CDR3 spells CATSDPGQLQETQYF. CDR3 in DNA: TGTGCCACCAGTGACCCGGGACAGTTACAAGAGACCCAGTACTTC. The chain links TRBV24-1 to TRBJ2-5; 7 positions match TRBD1. CDR3 size: 15 residues. Germline assignment: CDR1 KGHDR and CDR2 SFDVKD. J lost 2 bases, V lost 4 bases, and 6 bases had no gene match.

This clonotype came up many times. The chain recombines TRBV29-1 with TRBJ1-4, with 10 bases matching TRBD1. J gave up 7 bases and V 7 bases, and 6 bases lay outside the gene matches. CDR1 SQVTM and CDR2 ANQGSEA come from the germline V gene. This CDR3 contains 13 residues. Here the CDR3 reads CSAGQGVAEKLFF. The CDR3 DNA is TGCAGCGCCGGACAGGGGGTGGCTGAAAAACTGTTTTTT.

This clonotype was found many times. J is TRBJ2-7 and V is TRBV7-8, with a possible D match to TRBD2 (5 bases). This CDR3 is 15 amino acids long. Trimming took off 6 bases at V and 2 bases at J, with 17 bases between the two ends. CDR1 is SGHVS, CDR2 FQNEAQ, per germline. In DNA form, the CDR3 reads TGTGCCAGCAGACCCCGGGGATTACTGACCTACGAGCAGTACTTC. Its protein is CASRPRGLLTYEQYF. Full variable domain (outside the CDR3, taken from reference TRBV7-8 and TRBJ2-7): GAGVSQSPRYKVAKRGQDVALRCDPISGHVSLFWYQQALGQGPEFLTYFQNEAQLDKSGLPSDRFFAERPEGSVSTLKIQRTQQEDSAVYLCASRPRGLLTYEQYFGPGTRLTVT.

Many counts were recorded for this clonotype. The CDR3 loop reads CASSPRLAESTDTQYF. CDR3 DNA: TGTGCCAGCAGCCCAAGACTAGCGGAGAGCACAGATACGCAGTATTTT. This chain joins TRBV7-9 and TRBJ2-3; 9 positions agree with TRBD2. The junction had 6 bases not matched to a gene; V was cut back by 5 bases and J by 0 bases. This CDR3 spans 16 amino acids. CDR1 SEHNR and CDR2 FQNEAQ come from the germline V gene (reference sequence).

This clonotype was seen only a few times. Just one base apart from a much larger clone, this may be a read error. The rearrangement uses TRBV15 and TRBJ2-5; D uncertain. The CDR3 covers 14 residues. The V gene lost 8 bases and the J gene lost 5 bases, with 18 bases spanning the gap. The germline CDR1 and CDR2 sequences are LNHNV and YYDKDF (reference sequence). CDR3 sequence reads: CATAANVTTETQYF. The CDR3 region has the DNA TGTGCCACCGCTGCCAATGTCACCACGGAGACCCAGTACTTC.

This clonotype was seen many times. This chain uses TRBV6-1 with TRBJ2-1, with 9 positions matching TRBD2. J was trimmed by 6 bases and V by 8 bases; bases with no gene match: 32. This CDR3 region has 22 residues. Germline CDR1 MNHNS, CDR2 SASEGT. CDR3 DNA: TGTGCCAGCGGCCGGGACAGAGGGTTATTTTCCGGGACTAGCCGACTTCGCAATGAGCAGTTCTTC. Translation gives CASGRDRGLFSGTSRLRNEQFF.